This is a list of T cell receptor beta chains from one sample in a study of T-cell memory formation after mild COVID-19. TCRdb processed the 5' RACE reads anew with MiXCR; each CDR3 protein has one entry. Among about 250,000 distinct CDR3 sequences, 16% were seen once, and the ten largest hold about 3.5%. Input material: PBMCs or a T cell subset sorted from them (not recorded which). The receptor set was obtained from a man aged 18 to 29 who had mild COVID-19 (a few samples of this study predate the infection). Cell type and time point are not known. CDR3s include the opening cysteine and the closing phenylalanine or tryptophan.

>TRBV29-1|TRBJ1-1
CSVGGMYTEAFF
>TRBV18|TRBJ1-2
CASSPFRGNYGYTF
>TRBV6-2/TRBV6-3|TRBJ2-2
CASSPGTGLTGELFF
>TRBV28|TRBJ1-2
CASTISPREGYGYTF
>TRBV5-1|TRBJ2-2
CASSLVRHRNTGELFF
>TRBV6-5|TRBJ1-1
CASSQGMRRGATEAFF
>TRBV29-1|TRBJ1-6
CSVWTGGNSPLHF
>TRBV9|TRBJ2-5
CASSVGGPGTGAQETQYF
>TRBV28|TRBJ1-4
CASSFPTNEKLFF
>TRBV7-2|TRBJ2-3
CASTLAGGLDTQYF
>TRBV6-5|TRBJ1-4
CASRLAETGGTNEKLFF
>TRBV7-9|TRBJ1-4
CASSSRVGLNEKLFF
>TRBV6-5|TRBJ1-4
CASSMGYREKLFF
>TRBV7-9|TRBJ1-3
CASSLAEGNTIYF
>TRBV6-5|TRBJ2-7
CASSSLAGAFYEQYF
>TRBV4-3|TRBJ1-3
CASSQDPLGAGGNGNTIYF
>TRBV9|TRBJ2-3
CASSVGVGTDTQYF
>TRBV6-2/TRBV6-3|TRBJ1-1
CASSPRGIGTEDFF
>TRBV3-1|TRBJ1-1
CASGHKNTEAFF
>TRBV30|TRBJ2-7
CAWAGGGAPLEQYF
>TRBV5-1|TRBJ2-5
CASSLGHEQQETQYF